This TCR beta chain was retrieved from a study of T cell clonality in common variable immunodeficiency. The method was immunoSEQ multiplex PCR; TCRdb's version includes in-frame clones alone and lacks a portion of them. The sample includes about 30,000 clones, none of them occurring once. In this sample, this clone turned up many times. The CDR3 extends 3 residues past the end of the read, so its final part is completed from the germline J gene. Caucasian heritage predominated among both patients and controls. V lost 5 bases, J lost 3 bases, and 7 bases stayed unmatched. Per the germline V gene, CDR1 is SGHRS and CDR2 is YFSETQ. The length of the CDR3 is 15 residues.

What was sequenced was peripheral blood mononuclear cells. The rearrangement uses TRBV5-1 and TRBJ2-7, with 11 bases lining up with TRBD2. This sequence originates from a person aged 18 to 75 in good health. CDR3 sequence: CASRFSGGDLYEQYF. The part of the CDR3 DNA that was read is TGCGCCAGCAGGTTTAGCGGGGGGGACCTCTACGAG.